This T cell receptor (beta chain) was sequenced for a study of chemoradiotherapy in HPV16-positive cancers. Study in general: Candidate HPV-specific T-cell clones and common TCR motifs came from functional assays in two HPV16-positive patients.

For this clone: Its target is not known.

The V end was cut by 7 bases, the J end by 2 bases, with 12 bases between. This CDR3 has 14 amino acids. Germline V CDR1 and CDR2: MNHEY, SVGAGI. Study outcomes and limitations: HPV-responsive T-cell expansion during chemoradiotherapy was linked to improved recurrence-free survival in HPV16-positive patients. The functional HPV-specific definition rests on just a couple of HPV16-positive patients.

Assay used: immunoSEQ multiplex PCR; TCRdb lists only in-frame clones, some missing. The sample includes 4,000 to 6,000 clones, roughly 88% of them seen just once. This sample comprised tumor tissue, obtained from a patient who underwent chemoradiotherapy. The rearrangement links TRBV6-5 to TRBJ2-4, with D perhaps matching TRBD2 (5 bases). This receptor was obtained from a human donor with HPV-associated anogenital cancer. CDR3 sequence: CASIPSGTKNIQYF. The CDR3 bases are TGTGCCAGCATTCCCTCGGGGACCAAAAACATTCAGTACTTC.